This T cell receptor beta chain originates from a study of T cells in Graves' hyperthyroidism and ophthalmopathy. At the level of the study: Sampling of peripheral blood happened at initial diagnosis, prior to any treatment.

Source material for PBMCs was over 7.5 ml fresh peripheral blood. Authors of the study amplified TCR beta CDR3 regions from RNA transcripts. With the HTBI primer set, the TCR CDR3 went through a first round of RT-PCR. TCRdb analysed the multiplex PCR reads with MiXCR anew, one entry per CDR3 protein. The table shows 250,000 to 300,000 distinct CDR3 sequences, with roughly an eighth occurring only once. The V gene's germline CDR1 is SEHNR and CDR2 FQNEAQ (reference sequence). The CDR3 length is 14 residues. Trimming pared 3 bases from V and 6 bases from J, leaving 14 bases between. This clonotype was counted ten times or more.

The chain recombines TRBV7-9 with TRBJ1-1; D gene unclear. Sequenced material: blood. This sequence was found in a woman in her thirties or forties with Graves' hyperthyroidism. The CDR3 protein is CASSFAPPKAEAFF. The CDR3 coding sequence is TGTGCCAGCAGCTTCGCCCCTCCGAAGGCTGAAGCTTTCTTT.